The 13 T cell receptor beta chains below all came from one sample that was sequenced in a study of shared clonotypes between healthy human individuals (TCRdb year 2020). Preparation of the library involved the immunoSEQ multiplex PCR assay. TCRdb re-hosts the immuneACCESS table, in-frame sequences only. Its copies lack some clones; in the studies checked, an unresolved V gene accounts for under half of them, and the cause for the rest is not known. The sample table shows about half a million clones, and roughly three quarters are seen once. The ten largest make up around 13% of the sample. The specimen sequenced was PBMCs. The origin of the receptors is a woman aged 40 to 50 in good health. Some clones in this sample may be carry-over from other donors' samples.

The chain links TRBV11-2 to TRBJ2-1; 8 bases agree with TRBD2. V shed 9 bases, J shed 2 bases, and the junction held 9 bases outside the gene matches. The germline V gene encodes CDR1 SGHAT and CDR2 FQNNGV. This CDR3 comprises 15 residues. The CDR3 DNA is TGTGCCAGTCACGGGAGGGGGTCGCCCTACAATGAGCAGTTCTTC. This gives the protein CASHGRGSPYNEQFF.

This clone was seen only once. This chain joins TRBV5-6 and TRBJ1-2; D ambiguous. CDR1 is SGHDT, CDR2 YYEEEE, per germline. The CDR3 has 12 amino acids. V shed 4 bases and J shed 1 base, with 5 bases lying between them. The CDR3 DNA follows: TGTGCCAGCAGCACTATTAACTATGGCTACACCTTC. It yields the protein CASSTINYGYTF.

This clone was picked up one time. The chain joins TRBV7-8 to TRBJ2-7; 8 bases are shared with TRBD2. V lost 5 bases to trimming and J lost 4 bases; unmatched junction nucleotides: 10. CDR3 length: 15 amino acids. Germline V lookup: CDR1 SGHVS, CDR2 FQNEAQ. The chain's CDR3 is CASSPRGGRRYEQYF. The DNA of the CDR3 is TGTGCCAGCAGCCCCAGGGGCGGGAGGAGGTACGAGCAGTACTTC. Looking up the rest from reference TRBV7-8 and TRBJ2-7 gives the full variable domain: GAGVSQSPRYKVAKRGQDVALRCDPISGHVSLFWYQQALGQGPEFLTYFQNEAQLDKSGLPSDRFFAERPEGSVSTLKIQRTQQEDSAVYLCASSPRGGRRYEQYFGPGTRLTVT.

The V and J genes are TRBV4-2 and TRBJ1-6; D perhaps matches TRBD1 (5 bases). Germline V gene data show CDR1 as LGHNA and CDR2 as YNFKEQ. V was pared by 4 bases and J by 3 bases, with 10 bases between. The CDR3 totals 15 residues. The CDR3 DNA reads TGTGCCAGCAGCCGGGACCCTAACTATAATTCACCCCTCCACTTT. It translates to CASSRDPNYNSPLHF.

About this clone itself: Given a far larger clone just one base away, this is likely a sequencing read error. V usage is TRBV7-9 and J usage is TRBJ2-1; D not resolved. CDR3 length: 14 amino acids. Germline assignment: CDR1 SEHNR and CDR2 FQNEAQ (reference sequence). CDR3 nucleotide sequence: TGTGCCAGCGGCTTAGTTGGGGCCTACAATGAGCAGTTCTTC. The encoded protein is CASGLVGAYNEQFF.

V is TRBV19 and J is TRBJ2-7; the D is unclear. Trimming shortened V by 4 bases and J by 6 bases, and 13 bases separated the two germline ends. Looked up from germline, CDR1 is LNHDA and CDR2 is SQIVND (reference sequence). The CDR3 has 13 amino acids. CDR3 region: CASSTGPPSEQYF. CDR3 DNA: TGTGCCAGTAGTACCGGTCCCCCGAGCGAGCAGTACTTC.

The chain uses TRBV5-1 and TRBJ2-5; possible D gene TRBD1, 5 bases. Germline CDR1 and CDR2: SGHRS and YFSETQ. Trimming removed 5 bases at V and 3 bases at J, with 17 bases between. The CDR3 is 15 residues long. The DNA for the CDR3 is TGCGCCAGCAGTCTCGGAAGGGGATTTGAAGAGACCCAGTACTTC. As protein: CASSLGRGFEETQYF.

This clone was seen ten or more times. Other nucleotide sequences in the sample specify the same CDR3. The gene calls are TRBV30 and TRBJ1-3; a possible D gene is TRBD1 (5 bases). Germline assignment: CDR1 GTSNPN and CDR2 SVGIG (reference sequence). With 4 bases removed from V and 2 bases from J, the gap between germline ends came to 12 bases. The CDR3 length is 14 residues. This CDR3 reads CAWKSGRTGNTIYF. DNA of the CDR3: TGTGCCTGGAAGTCGGGGCGGACTGGAAACACCATATATTTT. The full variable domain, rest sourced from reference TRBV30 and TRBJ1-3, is SQTIHQWPATLVQPVGSPLSLECTVEGTSNPNLYWYRQAAGRGLQLLFYSVGIGQISSEVPQNLSASRPQDRQFILSSKKLLLSDSGFYLCAWKSGRTGNTIYFGEGSWLTVV.

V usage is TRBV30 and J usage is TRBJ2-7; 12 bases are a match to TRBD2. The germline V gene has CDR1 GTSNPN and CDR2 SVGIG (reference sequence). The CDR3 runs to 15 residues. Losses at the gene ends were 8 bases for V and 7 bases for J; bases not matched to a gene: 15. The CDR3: CAARGPSGRAWEQYF. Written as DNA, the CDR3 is TGTGCCGCCCGGGGGCCTAGCGGGAGGGCCTGGGAGCAGTACTTC.

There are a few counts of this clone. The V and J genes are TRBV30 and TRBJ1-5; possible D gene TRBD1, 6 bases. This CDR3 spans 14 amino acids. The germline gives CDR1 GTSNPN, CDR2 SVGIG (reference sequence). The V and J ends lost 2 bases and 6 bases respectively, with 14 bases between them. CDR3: CAWSQGSGGQPQHF. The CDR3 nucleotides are TGTGCCTGGAGTCAGGGGAGTGGTGGTCAGCCCCAGCATTTT.

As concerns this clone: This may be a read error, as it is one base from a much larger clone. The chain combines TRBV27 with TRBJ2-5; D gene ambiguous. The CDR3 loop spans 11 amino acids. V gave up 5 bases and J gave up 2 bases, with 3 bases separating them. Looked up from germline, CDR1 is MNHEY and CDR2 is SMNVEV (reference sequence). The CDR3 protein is CASSQQETQYF. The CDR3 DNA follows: TGTGCCAGCAGTCAACAAGAGACCCAGTACTTC.

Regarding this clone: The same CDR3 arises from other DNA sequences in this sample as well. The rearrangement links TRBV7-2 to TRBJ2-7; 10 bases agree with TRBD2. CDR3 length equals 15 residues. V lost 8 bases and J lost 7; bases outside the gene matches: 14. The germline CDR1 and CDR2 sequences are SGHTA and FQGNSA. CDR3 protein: CASVPLAGVLYEQYF. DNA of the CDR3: TGTGCCAGCGTACCCCTAGCGGGAGTGTTGTATGAGCAGTACTTC.

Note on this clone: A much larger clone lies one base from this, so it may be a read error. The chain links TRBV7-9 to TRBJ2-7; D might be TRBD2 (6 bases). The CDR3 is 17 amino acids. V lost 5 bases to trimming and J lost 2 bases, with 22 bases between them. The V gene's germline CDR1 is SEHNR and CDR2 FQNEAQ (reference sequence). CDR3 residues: CASSQGTGTDITYEQYF. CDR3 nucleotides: TGTGCCAGCAGCCAAGGAACTGGGACTGACATTACCTACGAGCAGTACTTC.